This paragraph covers one TCR beta chain sequence. This sample stems from a study of blood T cell repertoires in COVID-19. Profiled with immunoSEQ multiplex PCR; TCRdb holds only in-frame clones, not every one. The repertoire holds 120,000 to 150,000 clones, with roughly four fifths as singletons. The J segment lost 1 base and the V segment lost 3 bases, leaving 3 bases of the junction unmatched. Looked up from germline, CDR1 is SQVTM and CDR2 is ANQGSEA. CDR3 size: 14 residues. The sample comprised peripheral blood. The chain recombines TRBV29-1 with TRBJ2-3; TRBD2 aligns across 8 bases. The receptor was derived from a human donor in a cohort sampled during active COVID-19. The DNA for the CDR3 is TGCAGCGTTGATAGCGGGGTGCGCACAGATACGCAGTATTTT. It specifies CSVDSGVRTDTQYF.